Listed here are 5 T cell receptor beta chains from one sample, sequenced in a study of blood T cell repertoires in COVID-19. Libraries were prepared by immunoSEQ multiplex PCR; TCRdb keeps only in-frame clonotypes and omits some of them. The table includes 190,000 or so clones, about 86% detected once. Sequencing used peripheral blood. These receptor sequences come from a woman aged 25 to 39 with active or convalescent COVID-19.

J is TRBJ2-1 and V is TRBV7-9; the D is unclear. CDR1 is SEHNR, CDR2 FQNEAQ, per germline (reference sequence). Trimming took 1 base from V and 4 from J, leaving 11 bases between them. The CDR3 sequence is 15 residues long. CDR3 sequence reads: CASSLGAALYNEQFF. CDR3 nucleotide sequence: TGTGCCAGCAGCTTAGGGGCAGCCCTGTACAATGAGCAGTTCTTC.

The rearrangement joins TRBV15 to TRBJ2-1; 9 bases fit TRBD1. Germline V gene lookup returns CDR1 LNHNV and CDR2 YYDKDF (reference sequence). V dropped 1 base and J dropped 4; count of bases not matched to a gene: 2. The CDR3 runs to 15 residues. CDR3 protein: CATSRGDREYNEQFF. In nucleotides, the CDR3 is TGTGCCACCAGCAGAGGGGACAGGGAGTACAATGAGCAGTTCTTC. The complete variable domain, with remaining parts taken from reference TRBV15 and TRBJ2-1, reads DAMVIQNPRYQVTQFGKPVTLSCSQTLNHNVMYWYQQKSSQAPKLLFHYYDKDFNNEADTPDNFQSRRPNTSFCFLDIRSPGLGDTAMYLCATSRGDREYNEQFFGPGTRLTVL.

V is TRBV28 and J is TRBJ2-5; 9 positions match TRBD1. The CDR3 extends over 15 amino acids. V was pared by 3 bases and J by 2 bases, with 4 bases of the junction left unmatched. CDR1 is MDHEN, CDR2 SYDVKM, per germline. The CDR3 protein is CASSLSTGGQETQYF. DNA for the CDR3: TGTGCCAGCAGTTTGTCGACAGGGGGTCAAGAGACCCAGTACTTC. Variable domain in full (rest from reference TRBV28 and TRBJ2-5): DVKVTQSSRYLVKRTGEKVFLECVQDMDHENMFWYRQDPGLGLRLIYFSYDVKMKEKGDIPEGYSVSREKKERFSLILESASTNQTSMYLCASSLSTGGQETQYFGPGTRLLVL.

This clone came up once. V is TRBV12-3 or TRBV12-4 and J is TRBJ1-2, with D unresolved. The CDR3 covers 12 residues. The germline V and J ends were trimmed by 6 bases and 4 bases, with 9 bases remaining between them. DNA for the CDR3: TGTGCCAGCAGCCCGAGCGTCTATGGCTACACCTTC. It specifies CASSPSVYGYTF.

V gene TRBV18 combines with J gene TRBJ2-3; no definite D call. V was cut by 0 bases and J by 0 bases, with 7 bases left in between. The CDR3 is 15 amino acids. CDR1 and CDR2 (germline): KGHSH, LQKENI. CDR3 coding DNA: TGTGCCAGCTCACCACCGTCGACTAGCACAGATACGCAGTATTTT. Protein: CASSPPSTSTDTQYF.